The clone carrying this TCR beta chain was detected many times. Antigen specificity is unknown. The authors built TCR beta libraries using iRepertoire HTBI primers and Arm-PCR of CDR3 regions. One entry per CDR3 protein, called by TCRdb with MiXCR from the multiplex PCR reads. The repertoire has roughly 420,000 distinct CDR3 sequences, around 16% of them found once; the top ten carry about 24%. This specimen comes from a study of regulatory T cells in long-lasting Graves disease. Time point here: newly diagnosed GD, antithyroid drugs for less than 3 months. Making the TCR library involved RNA that had been extracted from PBMCs. Study outcomes and limitations: Among the persistent patients, 2,741 public clonotypes were shared, more than the roughly 900 shared among new patients. Persistent Graves' patients possessed reduced TCR diversity relative to recently diagnosed ones. Peripheral blood was the sole material, not thyroid tissue.

CDR3 length: 15 residues. Trimming stripped 4 bases from V and 4 bases from J, with 13 bases between. In germline, CDR1 is MNHEY, CDR2 SVGAGI. Source: peripheral blood mononuclear cells (PBMCs), taken at new diagnosis, from a patient treated with antithyroid drugs. This clonotype originated in a female donor with Graves disease. This chain links TRBV6-5 with TRBJ2-2; D perhaps matches TRBD2 (7 bases). This CDR3 reads CASSSGLGGTGELFF. In DNA, the CDR3 is TGTGCCAGCAGTTCCGGACTAGGGGGCACCGGGGAGCTGTTTTTT.